Shown below are 30 T cell receptor beta chains from a single sample sequenced in a study of T cell changes during pregnancy in multiple sclerosis. Generated by immunoSEQ multiplex PCR, the TCRdb table keeps only in-frame clones and is missing some. Here the sample spans 85,000 to 90,000 clones, over 85% being singletons. Sample: peripheral blood, taken after pregnancy. All receptors come from a female donor in good health, enrolled as a control in a pregnancy study.

This clone came up a few times. This chain connects TRBV19 to TRBJ2-2; D is unresolved. The germline gives CDR1 LNHDA, CDR2 SQIVND (reference sequence). The CDR3 contains 15 residues. With 3 bases removed from V and 4 bases from J, the gap between germline ends came to 12 bases. The CDR3 region has the DNA TGTGCCAGTAGTATTATCTCGCCAGTCACCGGGGAGCTGTTTTTT. It specifies CASSIISPVTGELFF.

The chain joins TRBV6-5 to TRBJ2-5; D remains unclear. The ends were cut back, 5 bases at V and 5 bases at J, with 12 bases in the middle. This CDR3 region has 13 residues. Germline CDR1 and CDR2: MNHEY and SVGAGI. The CDR3, as DNA: TGTGCCAGCAGTGGCCCCTTTGGCGAGACCCAGTACTTC. Protein sequence: CASSGPFGETQYF.

V usage is TRBV6-1 and J usage is TRBJ2-7; D perhaps matches TRBD1 (6 bases). V dropped 3 bases and J dropped 9 bases, with 18 bases sitting between them. The germline CDR1 and CDR2 sequences are MNHNS and SASEGT. The CDR3 contains 14 residues. CDR3 DNA: TGTGCCAGCAGTGATCAACAGGGACCTTTGGGGCAGTACTTC. It specifies CASSDQQGPLGQYF.

V gene TRBV4-1 combines with J gene TRBJ1-2; D is perhaps TRBD1 (5 bases). This CDR3 has 16 amino acids. Germline V gives CDR1 MGHRA, CDR2 YSYEKL. V was shortened by 3 bases and J by 5 bases, with 19 bases between the two germline ends. CDR3 residues: CASSQGMTANTYGYTF. CDR3 nucleotide sequence: TGCGCCAGCAGCCAGGGAATGACAGCCAATACTTATGGCTACACCTTC.

CDR3 region: CASSSFPLGANVLTF. The DNA for the CDR3 is TGTGCCAGCAGTTCCTTCCCCCTGGGGGCCAACGTCCTGACTTTC. The chain employs TRBV27 and TRBJ2-6, with D hard to call. The CDR3 contains 15 residues. Trimming stripped 4 bases from V and 4 bases from J, with 11 bases between. The germline V gene encodes CDR1 MNHEY and CDR2 SMNVEV (reference sequence).

About this clone itself: Mismatch with germline at one junction end may stem from a read error. The V gene is TRBV5-1, the J gene TRBJ2-7; TRBD1 matches at 7 bases. CDR3 length: 15 amino acids. Looked up from germline, CDR1 is SGHRS and CDR2 is YFSETQ. CDR3 residues: CASRLGWTGGYEQYF. The DNA for the CDR3 is TGCGCCAGCAGATTGGGCTGGACAGGTGGCTACGAGCAGTACTTC.

The chain employs TRBV28 and TRBJ2-3; 10 nucleotides line up with TRBD2. Germline V gene sequence: CDR1 MDHEN, CDR2 SYDVKM. V lost 5 bases to trimming and J lost 1 base; unmatched junction nucleotides: 12. This CDR3 has 18 amino acids. The DNA for the CDR3 is TGTGCCAGCAGTCCGCTTACCGGGACTAGCGCCCGCACAGATACGCAGTATTTT. Its translation: CASSPLTGTSARTDTQYF.

The chain combines TRBV5-1 with TRBJ2-1, with 9 bases aligning to TRBD2. Germline V gene lookup returns CDR1 SGHRS and CDR2 YFSETQ. The V and J ends lost 0 bases and 7 bases, in that order; junction bases with no gene match: 8. The CDR3 runs 16 residues. The CDR3 reads CASSLALAGVGNEQFF. CDR3 bases: TGCGCCAGCAGCTTGGCCTTAGCGGGAGTGGGAAATGAGCAGTTCTTC.

The CDR3 loop reads CASSPGHPQGYQETQYF. The DNA for the CDR3 is TGTGCCAGCAGCCCAGGACATCCCCAGGGCTACCAAGAGACCCAGTACTTC. The chain uses TRBV5-4 and TRBJ2-5; maybe TRBD1 (5 bases). Looked up from germline, CDR1 is SGHNT and CDR2 is YYREEE (reference sequence). The V and J ends lost 4 bases and 0 bases respectively, with 19 bases between them. The CDR3 has 17 amino acids.

This chain joins TRBV2 and TRBJ2-2; TRBD1 matches 7 bases. Trimming cost V 1 base and J 9 bases; bases outside gene matches: 5. CDR1 is SNHLY and CDR2 is FYNNEI in the germline V gene. The CDR3 has 14 residues. CDR3 sequence reads: CASSEDRGVRELFF. The CDR3 DNA reads as TGTGCCAGCAGTGAAGACAGGGGAGTGAGGGAGCTGTTTTTT. The full variable domain, with the rest looked up from reference TRBV2 and TRBJ2-2, is EPEVTQTPSHQVTQMGQEVILRCVPISNHLYFYWYRQILGQKVEFLVSFYNNEISEKSEIFDDQFSVERPDGSNFTLKIRSTKLEDSAMYFCASSEDRGVRELFFGEGSRLTVL.

The rearrangement joins TRBV2 to TRBJ1-3; a weak D match, TRBD1 (5 bases). Trimming removed 6 bases from V and 2 bases from J, with 20 bases in between. The germline V gene has CDR1 SNHLY and CDR2 FYNNEI. This CDR3 is 17 amino acids long. The CDR3 bases are TGTGCCAGCAGCCGAGTTTCCGGGGGGGGTCCTGGAAACACCATATATTTT. Residues: CASSRVSGGGPGNTIYF.

This clone was seen a single time. The chain carries TRBV10-3 and TRBJ2-5; D is ambiguous. Germline values: CDR1 ENHRY, CDR2 SYGVKD. The CDR3 is 14 amino acids. V gave up 0 bases and J gave up 2 bases, with 7 bases separating them. For the CDR3, the DNA is TGTGCCATCAGTGAGTCGGGCATTCAAGAGACCCAGTACTTC. The encoded protein is CAISESGIQETQYF.

The rearrangement links TRBV5-4 to TRBJ2-3; D might be TRBD1 (6 bases). The CDR3 runs to 14 residues. The ends were cut back, 2 bases at V and 7 bases at J, with 14 bases in the middle. Germline V gene data show CDR1 as SGHNT and CDR2 as YYREEE (reference sequence). This CDR3 is CASSFGQRGNTQYF. The CDR3 nucleotides are TGTGCCAGCAGCTTTGGGCAAAGGGGGAATACGCAGTATTTT. The entire variable domain, with the rest obtained from reference TRBV5-4 and TRBJ2-3, is as follows: ETGVTQSPTHLIKTRGQQVTLRCSSQSGHNTVSWYQQALGQGPQFIFQYYREEENGRGNFPPRFSGLQFPNYSSELNVNALELDDSALYLCASSFGQRGNTQYFGPGTRLTVL.

The chain has TRBV6-6 and TRBJ2-7; 9 nucleotides line up with TRBD1. This CDR3 has 14 residues. In germline, CDR1 is MNHNY, CDR2 SVGAGI (reference sequence). The ends lost 7 bases at V and 0 bases at J; junction bases unmatched: 4. The CDR3 spells CASNGQGPSYEQYF. CDR3 nucleotides: TGTGCCAGCAATGGACAGGGGCCCTCCTACGAGCAGTACTTC.

This chain links TRBV7-2 with TRBJ2-7; 7 bases align to TRBD1. Germline CDR1 is SGHTA and CDR2 is FQGNSA. The CDR3 spans 15 residues. Trimming took 1 base from V and 9 from J; bases not matched to a gene: 12. The CDR3 nucleotides read TGTGCCAGCAGCTTAGAGGGCCAGGGGGTACGGGGGCAGTACTTC. It specifies CASSLEGQGVRGQYF.

The chain joins TRBV10-3 to TRBJ2-4; tentatively, D is TRBD1 (5 bases). Germline V CDR1 and CDR2: ENHRY, SYGVKD. This CDR3 has 13 residues. V was clipped by 2 bases and J by 7 bases, with 9 bases between them. CDR3 amino acids: CAISEVQGNIQYF. The CDR3 DNA sequence: TGTGCCATCAGTGAGGTGCAGGGCAACATTCAGTACTTC.

This clone showed up just once. The genes are TRBV5-5 and TRBJ2-7; 8 nucleotides agree with TRBD1. J lost 2 bases, V lost 2 bases, and 6 bases had no gene match. In germline, CDR1 is SGHKS, CDR2 YYEKEE (reference sequence). CDR3 size: 15 residues. Written as DNA, the CDR3 is TGTGCCAGCAGCTTCCTTATGGACAGGGCCTACGAGCAGTACTTC. Amino acid sequence: CASSFLMDRAYEQYF.

The J gene is TRBJ2-7, the V gene TRBV6-5; D remains ambiguous. CDR3 length: 16 amino acids. V lost 0 bases and J lost 0, with 12 bases in between. Germline loops: CDR1 MNHEY, CDR2 SVGAGI. CDR3 coding DNA: TGTGCCAGCAGTTACTCCGTTGGTCTGAGCTCCTACGAGCAGTACTTC. This translates into CASSYSVGLSSYEQYF.

This chain links TRBV7-9 with TRBJ1-1; no firm D call. This CDR3 is 17 amino acids long. Germline V gives CDR1 SEHNR, CDR2 FQNEAQ (reference sequence). Trimming took 5 bases from V and 1 from J, leaving 20 bases between them. In nucleotides, the CDR3 is TGTGCCAGCAGCCGGCAAAAGGCTCGAGCAGGGAACACTGAAGCTTTCTTT. Translating gives CASSRQKARAGNTEAFF.

V gene TRBV10-3 combines with J gene TRBJ2-7; TRBD1 agrees at 9 bases. From germline, CDR1 is ENHRY and CDR2 SYGVKD. V shed 6 bases and J 3 bases; nucleotides not matched to a gene: 3. This CDR3 has 13 residues. The CDR3 DNA follows: TGTGCCATCAGGGGGACAGGGAACTACGAGCAGTACTTC. It is translated as CAIRGTGNYEQYF.

This chain links TRBV27 with TRBJ1-2, with TRBD1 identical over 7 bases. V was clipped by 4 bases and J by 7 bases; unmatched bases: 21. Germline loops: CDR1 MNHEY, CDR2 SMNVEV (reference sequence). The CDR3 loop spans 18 amino acids. CDR3 coding DNA: TGTGCCAGCAGTTCAAGCACCACCGTCCACAGGGGCGCGAGTGGCTACACCTTC. It encodes CASSSSTTVHRGASGYTF.

This clone occurred once. This chain joins TRBV4-2 and TRBJ1-1, with D perhaps matching TRBD1 (5 bases). V gave up 0 bases and J gave up 6 bases, with 17 bases separating them. CDR1 is LGHNA, CDR2 YNFKEQ, per germline. The CDR3 runs to 16 residues. CDR3 sequence: CASSQDMKGLGPEAFF. CDR3 sequence (DNA): TGTGCCAGCAGCCAAGATATGAAGGGACTCGGGCCTGAAGCTTTCTTT.

The chain employs TRBV19 and TRBJ2-7; 8 bases match TRBD1. The germline CDR1 and CDR2 sequences are LNHDA and SQIVND (reference sequence). The CDR3 sequence is 14 residues long. J gave up 5 bases and V 5 bases, and 8 bases lay outside the gene matches. The CDR3 is CASSSSLDRDEQYF. In DNA, the CDR3 is TGTGCCAGTAGTTCATCCTTGGACAGGGACGAGCAGTACTTC.

The V call is TRBV29-1, the J call TRBJ2-3; 7 nucleotides match TRBD2. CDR1 SQVTM and CDR2 ANQGSEA come from the germline V gene. The length of the CDR3 is 16 residues. Unmatched junction bases numbered 8, after V lost 0 bases and J lost 2 bases. The CDR3 is CSVEDFSGKTTDTQYF. Written as DNA, the CDR3 is TGCAGCGTTGAAGATTTCAGCGGGAAAACCACAGATACGCAGTATTTT.

The chain links TRBV28 to TRBJ2-7; D may be TRBD1 (6 bases). From germline, CDR1 is MDHEN and CDR2 SYDVKM. The ends were cut back, 7 bases at V and 1 base at J, with 17 bases in the middle. The length of the CDR3 is 15 residues. The CDR3 DNA sequence: TGTGCCAGCACTCCAGGACAGAGTCCTTCCTACGAGCAGTACTTC. Residues: CASTPGQSPSYEQYF.

The rearrangement uses TRBV18 and TRBJ1-1; 8 bases are shared with TRBD1. Germline CDR1 and CDR2: KGHSH and LQKENI. This CDR3 comprises 14 residues. After removal of 7 bases from V and 2 bases from J, the junction contained 6 bases not matched to a gene. CDR3 in amino acids: CASWAGTGNTEAFF. The CDR3 DNA is TGTGCCAGCTGGGCCGGGACAGGAAACACTGAAGCTTTCTTT.

The CDR3 here is CASSVAGGGTDTQYF. The CDR3, as DNA: TGTGCCAGCAGTGTAGCGGGAGGGGGGACAGATACGCAGTATTTT. V and J are TRBV2 and TRBJ2-3; 11 positions match TRBD2. Germline-derived CDR1 and CDR2 are SNHLY and FYNNEI. The CDR3 length is 15 residues. Unmatched junction bases numbered 3, after V lost 4 bases and J lost 3 bases. The variable domain in full, completed from reference TRBV2 and TRBJ2-3, reads EPEVTQTPSHQVTQMGQEVILRCVPISNHLYFYWYRQILGQKVEFLVSFYNNEISEKSEIFDDQFSVERPDGSNFTLKIRSTKLEDSAMYFCASSVAGGGTDTQYFGPGTRLTVL.

The chain combines TRBV4-2 with TRBJ2-7; TRBD2 might be the D (5 bases). Germline V gene data show CDR1 as LGHNA and CDR2 as YNFKEQ. Trimming cost V 3 bases and J 10 bases, with 13 bases left between them. CDR3 size: 12 residues. CDR3 sequence reads: CASSQDWGTQYF. CDR3 nucleotides: TGTGCCAGCAGCCAGGACTGGGGAACTCAGTACTTC.

This clone was recorded only once. The V and J genes are TRBV27 and TRBJ2-3; D remains ambiguous. V gave up 6 bases and J gave up 4 bases, with 23 bases separating them. Germline assignment: CDR1 MNHEY and CDR2 SMNVEV (reference sequence). CDR3 length: 17 residues. CDR3 nucleotide sequence: TGTGCCAGCAGACCTCTGGCCCAGGCCGGTTGGGCAGATACGCAGTATTTT. As protein: CASRPLAQAGWADTQYF.

J is TRBJ1-4 and V is TRBV6-1, with D unresolved. CDR3 size: 15 residues. Trimming stripped 2 bases from V and 2 bases from J, with 9 bases between. Per germline, CDR1 MNHNS and CDR2 SASEGT. This CDR3 is CASSELSRTNEKLFF. The CDR3 nucleotides read TGTGCCAGCAGTGAACTGTCCCGGACTAATGAAAAACTGTTTTTT.